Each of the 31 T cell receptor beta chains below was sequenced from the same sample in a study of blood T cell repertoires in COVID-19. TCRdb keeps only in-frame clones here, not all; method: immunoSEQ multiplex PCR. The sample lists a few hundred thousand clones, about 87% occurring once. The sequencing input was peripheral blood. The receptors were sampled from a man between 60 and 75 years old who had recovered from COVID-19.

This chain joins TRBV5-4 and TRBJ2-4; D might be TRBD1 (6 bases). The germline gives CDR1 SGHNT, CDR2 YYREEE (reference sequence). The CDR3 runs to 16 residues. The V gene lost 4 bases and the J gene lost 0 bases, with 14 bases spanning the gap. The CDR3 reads CASSPTTGLAKNIQYF. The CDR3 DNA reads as TGTGCCAGCAGCCCGACAACAGGGCTAGCCAAAAACATTCAGTACTTC.

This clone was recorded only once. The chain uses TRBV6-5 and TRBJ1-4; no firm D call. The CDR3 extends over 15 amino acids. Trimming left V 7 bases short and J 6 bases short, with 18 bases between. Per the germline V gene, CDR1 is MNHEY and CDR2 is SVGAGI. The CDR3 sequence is CASTLFPDGYEKLFF. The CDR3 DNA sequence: TGTGCCAGCACTTTGTTCCCCGACGGGTATGAAAAACTGTTTTTT.

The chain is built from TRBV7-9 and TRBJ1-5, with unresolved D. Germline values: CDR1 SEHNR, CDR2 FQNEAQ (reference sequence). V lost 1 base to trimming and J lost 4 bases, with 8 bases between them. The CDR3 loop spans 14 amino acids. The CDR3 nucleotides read TGTGCCAGCAGCTTAGGGGCAGCTAATCAGCCCCAGCATTTT. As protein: CASSLGAANQPQHF.

This chain's CDR3 is CASLTSTEAFF. In nucleotides, the CDR3 is TGTGCCAGCCTAACTAGCACTGAAGCTTTCTTT. The J gene is TRBJ1-1, the V gene TRBV6-5; no clear D gene. This CDR3 is built from 11 residues. Trimming stripped 8 bases from V and 4 bases from J, with 8 bases between. Per the germline V gene, CDR1 is MNHEY and CDR2 is SVGAGI.

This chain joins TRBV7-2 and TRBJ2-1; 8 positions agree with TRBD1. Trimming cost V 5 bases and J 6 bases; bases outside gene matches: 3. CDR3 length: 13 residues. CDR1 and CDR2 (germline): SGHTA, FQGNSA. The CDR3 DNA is TGTGCCAGCAGCCCACAGGGGGGCAATGAGCAGTTCTTC. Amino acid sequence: CASSPQGGNEQFF.

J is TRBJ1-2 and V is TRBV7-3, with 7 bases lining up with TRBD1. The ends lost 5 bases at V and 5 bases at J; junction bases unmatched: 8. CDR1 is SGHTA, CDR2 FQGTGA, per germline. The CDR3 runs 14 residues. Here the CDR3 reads CASSPSVTGYGYTF. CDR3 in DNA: TGTGCCAGCAGCCCATCGGTGACAGGGTATGGCTACACCTTC.

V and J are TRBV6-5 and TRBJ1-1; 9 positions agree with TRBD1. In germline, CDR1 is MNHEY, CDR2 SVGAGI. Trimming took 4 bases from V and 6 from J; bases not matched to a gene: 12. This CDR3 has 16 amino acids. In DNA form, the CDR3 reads TGTGCCAGCAGTTCCCCGGGACAGGGAGGAATGGCTGAAGCTTTCTTT. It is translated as CASSSPGQGGMAEAFF.

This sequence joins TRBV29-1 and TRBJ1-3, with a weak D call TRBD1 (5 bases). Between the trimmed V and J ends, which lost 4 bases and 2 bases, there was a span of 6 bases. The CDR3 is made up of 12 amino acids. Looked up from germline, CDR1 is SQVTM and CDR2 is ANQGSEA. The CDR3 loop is CSVGTTGNTIYF. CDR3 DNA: TGCAGCGTTGGGACAACTGGAAACACCATATATTTT.

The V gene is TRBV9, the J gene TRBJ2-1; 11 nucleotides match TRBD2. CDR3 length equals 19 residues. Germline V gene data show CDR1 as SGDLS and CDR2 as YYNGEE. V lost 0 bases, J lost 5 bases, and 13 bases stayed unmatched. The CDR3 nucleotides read TGTGCCAGCAGCGTAGTCTCCTTTGGTAGCGGGAGGGCCAACAATGAGCAGTTCTTC. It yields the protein CASSVVSFGSGRANNEQFF.

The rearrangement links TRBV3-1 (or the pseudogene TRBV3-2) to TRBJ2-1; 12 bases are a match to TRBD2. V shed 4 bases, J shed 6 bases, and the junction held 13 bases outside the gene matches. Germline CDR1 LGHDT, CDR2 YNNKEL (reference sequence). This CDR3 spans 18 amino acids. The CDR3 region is CASSRRTTGLAGSNEQFF. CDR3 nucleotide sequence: TGTGCCAGCAGCCGACGTACTACCGGACTAGCGGGAAGCAATGAGCAGTTCTTC.

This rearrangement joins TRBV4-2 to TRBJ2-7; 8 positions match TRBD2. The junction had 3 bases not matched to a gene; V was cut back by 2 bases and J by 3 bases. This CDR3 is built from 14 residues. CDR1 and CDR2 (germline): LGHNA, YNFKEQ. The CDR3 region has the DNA TGTGCCAGCAGCCAAACGGGACTAGTCTACGAGCAGTACTTC. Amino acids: CASSQTGLVYEQYF.

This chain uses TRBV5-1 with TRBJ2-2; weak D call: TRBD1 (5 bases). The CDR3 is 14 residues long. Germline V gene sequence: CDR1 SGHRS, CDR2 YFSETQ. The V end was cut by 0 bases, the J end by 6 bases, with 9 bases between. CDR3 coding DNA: TGCGCCAGCAGCTTGGAGGGGCTTTCCGGGGAGCTGTTTTTT. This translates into CASSLEGLSGELFF.

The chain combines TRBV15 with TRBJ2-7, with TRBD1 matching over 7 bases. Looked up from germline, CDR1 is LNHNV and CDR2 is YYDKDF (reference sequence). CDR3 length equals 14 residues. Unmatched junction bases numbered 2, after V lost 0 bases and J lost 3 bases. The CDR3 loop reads CATSRDRTGYEQYF. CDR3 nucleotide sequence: TGTGCCACCAGCAGAGATAGGACAGGCTACGAGCAGTACTTC.

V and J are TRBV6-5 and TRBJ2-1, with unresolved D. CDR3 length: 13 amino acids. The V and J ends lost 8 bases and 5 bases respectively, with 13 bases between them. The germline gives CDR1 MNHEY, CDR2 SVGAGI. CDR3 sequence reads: CASSRVRDNEQFF. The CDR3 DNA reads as TGTGCCAGCTCTCGGGTTCGGGACAATGAGCAGTTCTTC.

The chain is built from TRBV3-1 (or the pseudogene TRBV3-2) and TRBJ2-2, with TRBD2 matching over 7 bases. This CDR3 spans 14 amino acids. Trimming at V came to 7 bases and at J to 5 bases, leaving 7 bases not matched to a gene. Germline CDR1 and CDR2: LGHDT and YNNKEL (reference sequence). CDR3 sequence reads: CASTPRGRTGELFF. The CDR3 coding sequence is TGTGCCAGCACCCCGCGGGGGAGAACCGGGGAGCTGTTTTTT.

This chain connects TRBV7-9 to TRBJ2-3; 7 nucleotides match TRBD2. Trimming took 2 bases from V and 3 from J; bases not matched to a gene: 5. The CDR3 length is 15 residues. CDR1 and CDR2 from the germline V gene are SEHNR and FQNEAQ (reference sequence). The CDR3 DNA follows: TGTGCCAGCAGCTTAAACGCGGGAGTAACAGATACGCAGTATTTT. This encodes CASSLNAGVTDTQYF.

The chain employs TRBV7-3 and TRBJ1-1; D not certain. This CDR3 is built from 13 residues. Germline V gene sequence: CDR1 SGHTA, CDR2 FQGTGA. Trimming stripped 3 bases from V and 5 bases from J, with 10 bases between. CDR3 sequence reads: CASSFSGVTEAFF. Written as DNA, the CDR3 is TGTGCCAGCAGCTTCTCCGGGGTAACTGAAGCTTTCTTT. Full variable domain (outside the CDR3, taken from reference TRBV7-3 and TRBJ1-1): GAGVSQTPSNKVTEKGKYVELRCDPISGHTALYWYRQSLGQGPEFLIYFQGTGAADDSGLPNDRFFAVRPEGSVSTLKIQRTERGDSAVYLCASSFSGVTEAFFGQGTRLTVV.

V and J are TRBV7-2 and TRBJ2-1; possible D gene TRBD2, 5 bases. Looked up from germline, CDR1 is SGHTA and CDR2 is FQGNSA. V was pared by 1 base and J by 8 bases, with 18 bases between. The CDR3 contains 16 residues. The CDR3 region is CASSLGLARSDDEQFF. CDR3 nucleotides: TGTGCCAGCAGCTTAGGTTTAGCGCGGAGTGACGATGAGCAGTTCTTC.

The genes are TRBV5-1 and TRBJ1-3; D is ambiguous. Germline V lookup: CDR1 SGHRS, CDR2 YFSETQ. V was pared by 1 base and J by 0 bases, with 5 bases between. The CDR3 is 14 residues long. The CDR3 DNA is TGCGCCAGCAGCTTGATCAGCTCTGGAAACACCATATATTTT. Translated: CASSLISSGNTIYF.

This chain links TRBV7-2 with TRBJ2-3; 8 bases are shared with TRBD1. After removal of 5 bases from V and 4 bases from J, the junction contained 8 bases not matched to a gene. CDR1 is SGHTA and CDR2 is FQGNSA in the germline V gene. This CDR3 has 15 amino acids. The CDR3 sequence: CASSRQGAASDTQYF. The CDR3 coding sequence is TGTGCCAGCAGCCGCCAGGGGGCAGCTTCAGATACGCAGTATTTT.

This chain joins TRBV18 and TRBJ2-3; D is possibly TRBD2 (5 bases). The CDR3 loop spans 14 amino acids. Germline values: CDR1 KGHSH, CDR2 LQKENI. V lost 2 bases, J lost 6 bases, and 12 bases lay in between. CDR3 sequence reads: CASSPIDPGDTQYF. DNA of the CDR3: TGTGCCAGCTCACCAATAGACCCGGGGGATACGCAGTATTTT.

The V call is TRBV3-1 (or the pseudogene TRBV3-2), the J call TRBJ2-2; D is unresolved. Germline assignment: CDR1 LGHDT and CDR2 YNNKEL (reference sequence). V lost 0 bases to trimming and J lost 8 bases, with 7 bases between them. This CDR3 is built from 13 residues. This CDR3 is CASSQDWAGELFF. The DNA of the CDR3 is TGTGCCAGCAGCCAAGATTGGGCGGGGGAGCTGTTTTTT.

The DNA for the CDR3 is TGCGCCAGCAGTGAGTCGGCCGGGGGGAATCAGCCCCAGCATTTT. It specifies CASSESAGGNQPQHF. V gene TRBV10-2 combines with J gene TRBJ1-5; D might be TRBD1 (5 bases). The CDR3 length is 15 residues. Trimming took off 0 bases at V and 4 bases at J, with 10 bases between the two ends. Looked up from germline, CDR1 is WSHSY and CDR2 is SAAADI.

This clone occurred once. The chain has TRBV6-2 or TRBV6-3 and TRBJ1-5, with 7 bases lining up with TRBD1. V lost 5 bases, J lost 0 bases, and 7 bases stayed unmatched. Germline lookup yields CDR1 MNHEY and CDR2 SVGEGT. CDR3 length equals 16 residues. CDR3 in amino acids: CASSLRTGSSNQPQHF. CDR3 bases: TGTGCCAGCAGTCTCCGGACAGGCTCTAGCAATCAGCCCCAGCATTTT.

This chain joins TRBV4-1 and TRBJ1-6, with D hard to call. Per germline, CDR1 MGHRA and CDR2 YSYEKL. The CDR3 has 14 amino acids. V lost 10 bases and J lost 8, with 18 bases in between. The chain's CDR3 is CATDWESTDSPLHF. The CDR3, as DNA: TGCGCCACCGATTGGGAGTCCACAGATTCACCCCTCCACTTT.

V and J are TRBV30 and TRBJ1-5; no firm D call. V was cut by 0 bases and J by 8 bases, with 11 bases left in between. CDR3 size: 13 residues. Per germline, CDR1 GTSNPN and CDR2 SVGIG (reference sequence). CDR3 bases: TGTGCCTGGAGTGTACGCGAGCGGGAGCCCCAGCATTTT. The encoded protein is CAWSVREREPQHF.

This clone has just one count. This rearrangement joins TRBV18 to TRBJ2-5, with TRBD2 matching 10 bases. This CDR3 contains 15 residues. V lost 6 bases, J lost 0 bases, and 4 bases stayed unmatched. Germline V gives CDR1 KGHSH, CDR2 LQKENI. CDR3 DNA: TGTGCCAGCTCTAGACTAGCGGGCAACCAAGAGACCCAGTACTTC. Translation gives CASSRLAGNQETQYF.

The CDR3 here is CASSFSRGQGPRAKNIQYF. CDR3 bases: TGTGCCAGCAGCTTTAGTAGGGGACAGGGGCCGAGGGCCAAAAACATTCAGTACTTC. V usage is TRBV7-9 and J usage is TRBJ2-4; TRBD1 aligns across 10 bases. With V trimmed by 3 bases and J by 1 base, 12 bases remained unmatched. This CDR3 comprises 19 residues. CDR1 SEHNR and CDR2 FQNEAQ come from the germline V gene (reference sequence).

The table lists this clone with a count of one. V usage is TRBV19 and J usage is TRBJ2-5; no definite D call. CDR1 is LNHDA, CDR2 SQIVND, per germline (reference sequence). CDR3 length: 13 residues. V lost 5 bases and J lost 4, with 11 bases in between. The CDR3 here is CASSSSPRETQYF. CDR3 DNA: TGTGCCAGTAGTTCCTCCCCCCGAGAGACCCAGTACTTC.

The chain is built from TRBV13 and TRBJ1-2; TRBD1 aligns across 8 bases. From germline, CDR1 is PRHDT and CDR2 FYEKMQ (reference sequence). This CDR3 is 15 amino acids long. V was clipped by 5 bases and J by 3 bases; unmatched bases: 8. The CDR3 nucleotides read TGTGCCAGCAGCCGTGACAGGGGTTTGGACTATGGCTACACCTTC. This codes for CASSRDRGLDYGYTF. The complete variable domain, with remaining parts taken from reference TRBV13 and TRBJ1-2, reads AAGVIQSPRHLIKEKRETATLKCYPIPRHDTVYWYQQGPGQDPQFLISFYEKMQSDKGSIPDRFSAQQFSDYHSELNMSSLELGDSALYFCASSRDRGLDYGYTFGSGTRLTVV.

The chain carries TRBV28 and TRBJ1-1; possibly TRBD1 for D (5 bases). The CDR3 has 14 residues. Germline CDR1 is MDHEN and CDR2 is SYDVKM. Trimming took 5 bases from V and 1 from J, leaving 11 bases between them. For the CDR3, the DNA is TGTGCCAGCAGTGCCGGGACTACGAACACTGAAGCTTTCTTT. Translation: CASSAGTTNTEAFF.